A single sample is the source of the 18 T cell receptor beta chains below, sequenced in a study of blood T cells in healthy people across ages. The use of a sample-barcoded 5' primer and a J-beta primer mix characterized a second PCR of roughly 6 to 12 cycles. TCRdb redid the calling of the 5' RACE reads with MiXCR, one entry per CDR3 protein. Of approximately 320,000 distinct CDR3 sequences listed, 25% to 30% are singletons. Source material: blood. The receptors come from a woman in her seventies in good health.

The chain's CDR3 is CASSPRTNTEAFF. In DNA form, the CDR3 reads TGTGCCAGTAGTCCCAGGACTAACACTGAAGCTTTCTTT. This chain connects TRBV9 to TRBJ1-1, with D uncertain. CDR3 length: 13 amino acids. V gave up 8 bases and J gave up 2 bases, with 13 bases separating them. Germline V lookup: CDR1 SGDLS, CDR2 YYNGEE. Based on the CDR3 plus reference TRBV9 and TRBJ1-1, the full variable domain is DSGVTQTPKHLITATGQRVTLRCSPRSGDLSVYWYQQSLDQGLQFLIQYYNGEERAKGNILERFSAQQFPDLHSELNLSSLELGDSALYFCASSPRTNTEAFFGQGTRLTVV.

V is TRBV12-3 or TRBV12-4 and J is TRBJ1-6; D remains ambiguous. The CDR3 contains 11 residues. The V gene lost 5 bases and the J gene lost 12 bases, with 8 bases spanning the gap. The CDR3 bases are TGTGCCAGCAGTCTGGACCTACCCCTCCACTTT. The encoded protein is CASSLDLPLHF.

In this sample, this clonotype turned up a few times. The chain joins TRBV5-1 to TRBJ2-5, with a weak D call TRBD2 (5 bases). Germline loops: CDR1 SGHRS, CDR2 YFSETQ. This CDR3 is built from 17 residues. Trimming took off 1 base at V and 5 bases at J, with 21 bases between the two ends. The CDR3 bases are TGCGCCAGCAGCTTGTCGGACTCTCCCGAGGAGCGGGAGACCCAGTACTTC. Protein: CASSLSDSPEERETQYF.

The CDR3 DNA reads TGTGCCAGCGCTAGGGGACTAGCGGGAGAGCAGTACTTC. Its protein is CASARGLAGEQYF. The V gene is TRBV6-2 or TRBV6-3, the J gene TRBJ2-1; 13 bases map to TRBD2. The J call could be wrong; TRBJ2-7 is a better fit for the DNA end. Germline-derived CDR1 and CDR2 are MNHEY and SVGEGT. The length of the CDR3 is 13 residues.

This clonotype was seen ten or more times. The chain carries TRBV6-5 and TRBJ1-2, with 8 bases matching TRBD1. V lost 6 bases to trimming and J lost 3 bases; unmatched junction nucleotides: 3. Germline CDR1 reads MNHEY; CDR2 reads SVGAGI. The CDR3 covers 13 residues. The CDR3 loop is CASSLGQDYGYTF. The CDR3 bases are TGTGCCAGCAGCCTGGGACAGGACTATGGCTACACCTTC.

The chain combines TRBV20-1 with TRBJ2-3; 14 nucleotides line up with TRBD2. V lost 3 bases to trimming and J lost 5 bases; unmatched junction nucleotides: 7. The CDR3 has 16 residues. Germline V CDR1 and CDR2: DFQATT, SNEGSKA (reference sequence). This CDR3 is CSARGLAGVELDTQYF. DNA for the CDR3: TGCAGTGCTAGGGGACTAGCGGGAGTGGAGTTAGATACGCAGTATTTT.

This clonotype turned up a few times. The chain is built from TRBV11-2 and TRBJ2-5; 9 positions match TRBD2. The CDR3 has 15 residues. CDR1 and CDR2 (germline): SGHAT, FQNNGV. J lost 11 bases, V lost 6 bases, and 16 bases had no gene match. CDR3 sequence: CASRGIAGAIDGQYF. As DNA, the CDR3 is TGTGCCAGCAGGGGGATAGCGGGAGCAATTGACGGGCAGTACTTC.

This clonotype was recorded many times. The J gene is TRBJ2-2, the V gene TRBV6-5; unclear D gene. The CDR3 spans 14 residues. Per germline, CDR1 MNHEY and CDR2 SVGAGI. Trimming left V 2 bases short and J 3 bases short, with 7 bases between. The CDR3 sequence: CASSYAMDTGELFF. CDR3 DNA: TGTGCCAGCAGTTACGCCATGGACACCGGGGAGCTGTTTTTT.

The table lists this clonotype with a few counts. V is TRBV5-5 and J is TRBJ1-1; unclear D gene. The V gene lost 4 bases and the J gene lost 1 base, with 8 bases spanning the gap. The CDR3 runs to 13 residues. Germline lookup yields CDR1 SGHKS and CDR2 YYEKEE (reference sequence). CDR3 nucleotide sequence: TGTGCCAGCAGCCCGAGACCGAACACTGAAGCTTTCTTT. It translates to CASSPRPNTEAFF.

This chain joins TRBV7-9 and TRBJ2-7; D remains unclear. Trimming removed 5 bases at V and 1 base at J, with 12 bases between. This CDR3 spans 14 amino acids. CDR1 and CDR2 (germline): SEHNR, FQNEAQ (reference sequence). DNA of the CDR3: TGTGCCAGCAGCCGGACGGGTGGATCCTACGAGCAGTACTTC. Its translation is CASSRTGGSYEQYF.

The gene calls are TRBV10-3 and TRBJ1-5; 7 bases are a match to TRBD1. V lost 10 bases to trimming and J lost 5 bases; unmatched junction nucleotides: 8. The CDR3 runs to 13 residues. The germline V gene has CDR1 ENHRY and CDR2 SYGVKD. The chain's CDR3 is CATTGEWDQPQHF. The DNA for the CDR3 is TGTGCCACCACAGGGGAGTGGGATCAGCCCCAGCATTTT.

This clonotype turned up a few times. The chain recombines TRBV7-3 with TRBJ1-1; D call uncertain. The CDR3 has 13 residues. Between the trimmed V and J ends, which lost 5 bases and 0 bases, there was a span of 7 bases. Germline CDR1 and CDR2: SGHTA and FQGTGA. CDR3 nucleotide sequence: TGTGCCAGCAGCGAGGTATTGAACACTGAAGCTTTCTTT. It yields the protein CASSEVLNTEAFF.

This clonotype has a handful of counts. The J gene is TRBJ2-2, the V gene TRBV15; 9 nucleotides match TRBD1. This CDR3 spans 15 amino acids. V lost 4 bases, J lost 5 bases, and 5 bases stayed unmatched. From germline, CDR1 is LNHNV and CDR2 YYDKDF (reference sequence). The CDR3: CATSTGDRGTGELFF. DNA for the CDR3: TGTGCCACCAGCACTGGCGACAGGGGGACCGGGGAGCTGTTTTTT.

V usage is TRBV5-8 and J usage is TRBJ2-5, with 8 bases aligning to TRBD2. The CDR3 extends over 16 amino acids. Trimming took 6 bases from V and 5 from J; bases not matched to a gene: 15. Per the germline V gene, CDR1 is SGHTS and CDR2 is YDEGEE. The CDR3 region has the DNA TGTGCCAGCACGACCGGGCAGGGACTAGTGAGGGAGACCCAGTACTTC. Translated: CASTTGQGLVRETQYF. The full variable domain, with the rest looked up from reference TRBV5-8 and TRBJ2-5, is EAGVTQSPTHLIKTRGQQATLRCSPISGHTSVYWYQQALGLGLQFLLWYDEGEERNRGNFPPRFSGRQFPNYSSELNVNALELEDSALYLCASTTGQGLVRETQYFGPGTRLLVL.

Comment on this clonotype: One junction end disagrees with the germline gene, perhaps due to a read error. J is TRBJ1-4 and V is TRBV7-2; 7 bases match TRBD1. The CDR3 contains 14 residues. Germline CDR1 is SGHTA and CDR2 is FQGNSA. The CDR3 region has the DNA TGTGCCAGCAGCTCAGGGGGGTCTAAGGAAAAACTGTTTTTT. It yields the protein CASSSGGSKEKLFF.

The chain couples TRBV12-3 or TRBV12-4 to TRBJ2-6; 10 positions match TRBD1. The V and J ends lost 3 bases and 2 bases, in that order; junction bases with no gene match: 10. The CDR3 loop spans 19 amino acids. The CDR3 spells CASSFISGTGVTGANVLTF. The DNA for the CDR3 is TGTGCCAGCAGTTTTATCTCCGGGACAGGGGTAACTGGGGCCAACGTCCTGACTTTC.

This clonotype was picked up a small number of times. Relative to the germline gene, one junction end is altered; a read error may explain this. This sequence joins TRBV29-1 and TRBJ1-4; D gene uncertain. Germline V CDR1 and CDR2: SQVTM, ANQGSEA. The CDR3 length is 13 residues. The CDR3 DNA is TGCAGCGTTGAAGATCCCTCTAACGAAAAACTGTTTTTT. Translated, it gives CSVEDPSNEKLFF.

This clonotype has more than one count but fewer than ten. The CDR3 protein is CASLTSGMYEQYF. Here the CDR3 DNA reads TGTGCCAGTCTGACTAGCGGGATGTACGAGCAGTACTTC. The chain has TRBV28 and TRBJ2-5; 11 bases map to TRBD2. The end of the DNA aligns better with TRBJ2-7, so the J call may be wrong. The length of the CDR3 is 13 residues. Germline values: CDR1 MDHEN, CDR2 SYDVKM.